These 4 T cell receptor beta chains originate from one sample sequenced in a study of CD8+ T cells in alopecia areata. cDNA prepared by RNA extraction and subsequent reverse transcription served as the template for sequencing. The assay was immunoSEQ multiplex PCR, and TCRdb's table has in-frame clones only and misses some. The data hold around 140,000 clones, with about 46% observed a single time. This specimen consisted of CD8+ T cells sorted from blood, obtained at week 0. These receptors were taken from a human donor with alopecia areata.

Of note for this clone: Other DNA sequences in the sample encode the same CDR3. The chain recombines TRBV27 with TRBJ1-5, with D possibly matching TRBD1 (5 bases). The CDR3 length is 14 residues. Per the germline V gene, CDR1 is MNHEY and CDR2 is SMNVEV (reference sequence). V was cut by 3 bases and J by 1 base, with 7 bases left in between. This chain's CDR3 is CASSFRDSNQPQHF. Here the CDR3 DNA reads TGTGCCAGCAGTTTCCGGGACAGCAATCAGCCCCAGCATTTT.

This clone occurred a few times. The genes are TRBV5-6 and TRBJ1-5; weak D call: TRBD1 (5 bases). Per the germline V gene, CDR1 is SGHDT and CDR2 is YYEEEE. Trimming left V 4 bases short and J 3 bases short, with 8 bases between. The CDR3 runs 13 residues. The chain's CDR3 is CASSLGHNQPQHF. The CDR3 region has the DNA TGTGCCAGCAGCCTAGGACACAATCAGCCCCAGCATTTT.

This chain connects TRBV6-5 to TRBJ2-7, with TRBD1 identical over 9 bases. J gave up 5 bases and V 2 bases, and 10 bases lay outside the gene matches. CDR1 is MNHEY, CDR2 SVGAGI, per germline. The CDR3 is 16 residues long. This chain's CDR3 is CASSYDQDRGEDEQYF. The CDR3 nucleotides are TGTGCCAGCAGTTACGATCAGGACAGGGGTGAAGACGAGCAGTACTTC.

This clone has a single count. CDR3 in DNA: TGTGCCAGCAGCACCGACCCGACAGGGGGTGACACTGAAGCTTTCTTT. Translated: CASSTDPTGGDTEAFF. The rearrangement uses TRBV7-3 and TRBJ1-1; 9 bases agree with TRBD1. Germline CDR1 and CDR2: SGHTA and FQGTGA. The CDR3 is 16 amino acids. V trimming: 5 bases; J trimming: 3 bases; junction bases outside the gene matches: 10.